The 20 T cell receptor beta chains below all came from one sample that was sequenced in a study of beta chain features in type 1 diabetes. Expressed TCRB transcripts were sequenced after all isolated RNA was converted to cDNA. Clones were sequenced by immunoSEQ multiplex PCR, and TCRdb holds only the in-frame ones, with some missing. The sample has 250,000 to 350,000 clones, roughly 15% seen once. Specimen: central memory CD4+ T cells from blood. These TCRs come from a man under 40 in good health.

V usage is TRBV7-3 and J usage is TRBJ2-1; TRBD2 matches 7 bases. V lost 2 bases and J lost 5; bases outside the gene matches: 3. CDR1 is SGHTA, CDR2 FQGTGA, per germline. This CDR3 has 14 residues. CDR3 in amino acids: CASSLAGVNNEQFF. CDR3 DNA: TGTGCCAGCAGCTTAGCGGGAGTCAACAATGAGCAGTTCTTC.

The V and J genes are TRBV18 and TRBJ2-5; 7 nucleotides match TRBD2. The CDR3 sequence is 14 residues long. The V gene end was trimmed by 0 bases and the J gene end by 4 bases; junction bases not matched to a gene: 2. CDR1 and CDR2 (germline): KGHSH, LQKENI. CDR3 region: CASSPPPGGETQYF. CDR3 nucleotides: TGTGCCAGCTCACCACCGCCGGGGGGAGAGACCCAGTACTTC.

This clone was observed a handful of times. The chain joins TRBV5-6 to TRBJ2-3; either TRBD1 or TRBD2 may supply D (6 bases each). Germline CDR1 and CDR2: SGHDT and YYEEEE. The CDR3 spans 14 residues. V was cut by 1 base and J by 5 bases, with 11 bases left in between. The DNA of the CDR3 is TGTGCCAGCAGCTTGCGGGGGCGTAGAGATACGCAGTATTTT. It yields the protein CASSLRGRRDTQYF.

The V call is TRBV9, the J call TRBJ2-3; D gene unclear. The CDR3 runs 13 residues. CDR1 and CDR2 from the germline V gene are SGDLS and YYNGEE. V was pared by 4 bases and J by 2 bases, with 8 bases between. CDR3 bases: TGTGCCAGCAGCCCTGGCCCCACAGATACGCAGTATTTT. Protein: CASSPGPTDTQYF. The full variable domain, its missing parts supplied by reference TRBV9 and TRBJ2-3, is DSGVTQTPKHLITATGQRVTLRCSPRSGDLSVYWYQQSLDQGLQFLIQYYNGEERAKGNILERFSAQQFPDLHSELNLSSLELGDSALYFCASSPGPTDTQYFGPGTRLTVL.

The DNA for the CDR3 is TGTGCCAGCAGCTTGGGGGGAGTGACCAAAGAGACCCAGTACTTC. Translating gives CASSLGGVTKETQYF. This rearrangement joins TRBV11-3 to TRBJ2-5; a possible D gene is TRBD2 (6 bases). The germline gives CDR1 SGHNT, CDR2 YENEEA. This CDR3 is 15 amino acids long. Trimming left V 3 bases short and J 3 bases short, with 14 bases between.

This clone showed up just a few times. This sequence is one base from a far larger clone and is likely a read error. The same CDR3 arises from other DNA sequences in this sample as well. The CDR3 protein is CASSSELYNEQFF. In nucleotides, the CDR3 is TGTGCCAGCAGCTCCGAACTATACAATGAGCAGTTCTTC. The rearrangement links TRBV7-8 to TRBJ2-1; D unresolved. The CDR3 totals 13 residues. Germline CDR1 is SGHVS and CDR2 is FQNEAQ. V was trimmed by 4 bases and J by 4 bases, leaving 8 bases between them.

This clone was detected only a few times. The rearrangement uses TRBV6-1 and TRBJ2-7; 8 nucleotides agree with TRBD2. Trimming took 4 bases from V and 6 from J; bases not matched to a gene: 2. Germline loops: CDR1 MNHNS, CDR2 SASEGT. The CDR3 spans 12 residues. This CDR3 reads CASSAAGGEQYV. CDR3 bases: TGTGCCAGCAGTGCTGCGGGAGGCGAGCAGTACGTC.

The gene calls are TRBV19 and TRBJ1-5; D perhaps matches TRBD1 (6 bases). The V gene lost 4 bases and the J gene lost 5 bases, with 18 bases spanning the gap. Germline V gene data show CDR1 as LNHDA and CDR2 as SQIVND (reference sequence). This CDR3 contains 16 residues. The CDR3 nucleotides are TGTGCCAGTAGTAACCGAGGGACACAGCAGTATCAGCCCCAGCATTTT. Translating gives CASSNRGTQQYQPQHF.

V and J are TRBV7-8 and TRBJ2-1, with a weak D call TRBD2 (5 bases). The CDR3 length is 14 residues. Germline assignment: CDR1 SGHVS and CDR2 FQNEAQ. The ends were cut back, 6 bases at V and 3 bases at J, with 12 bases in the middle. The CDR3 DNA sequence: TGTGCCAGCAGAAATGCGGGCGGCTACAATGAGCAGTTCTTC. It specifies CASRNAGGYNEQFF.

The chain combines TRBV5-1 with TRBJ2-3, with D possibly being TRBD1 (6 bases). The CDR3 covers 16 residues. Germline-derived CDR1 and CDR2 are SGHRS and YFSETQ. V gave up 4 bases and J gave up 1 base, with 16 bases separating them. The DNA for the CDR3 is TGCGCCAGCAGCCCTCCCACAGGGTTAGGCACAGATACGCAGTATTTT. Translation gives CASSPPTGLGTDTQYF.

The J gene is TRBJ2-7, the V gene TRBV21-1; the D call in the table, TRBD2, was not verified against the DNA. TRBV21-1 has pseudogene status. The CDR3 is 19 amino acids. CDR3 coding DNA: TGTGCCAGCAGCAGCAAAGGTGCTAGCGCGGTTACAAGCTCCTACGAGCAGTACGTC. Translation gives CASSSKGASAVTSSYEQYV.

The table lists this clone with many counts. DNA for the CDR3: TGTGCCAGCAGCTGTGGGTCCTACGAGCAGTACGTC. Translated, it gives CASSCGSYEQYV. V and J are TRBV7-3 and TRBJ2-7; unclear D gene. V lost 4 bases, J lost 1 base, and 5 bases lay in between. The CDR3 is made up of 12 amino acids. Germline values: CDR1 SGHTA, CDR2 FQGTGA.

The rearrangement uses TRBV7-9 and TRBJ2-4, with a possible D match to TRBD2 (6 bases). The germline CDR1 and CDR2 sequences are SEHNR and FQNEAQ (reference sequence). CDR3 size: 15 residues. Deletions cut 5 bases from V and 0 bases from J, with 11 bases between. CDR3 coding DNA: TGTGCCAGCAGCCCAGAGGGACTAGCCAAAAACATTCAGTACTTC. Amino acid sequence: CASSPEGLAKNIQYF. Looking up the rest from reference TRBV7-9 and TRBJ2-4 gives the full variable domain: DTGVSQNPRHKITKRGQNVTFRCDPISEHNRLYWYRQTLGQGPEFLTYFQNEAQLEKSRLLSDRFSAERPKGSFSTLEIQRTEQGDSAMYLCASSPEGLAKNIQYFGAGTRLSVL.

This clone has just a few counts. This chain uses TRBV2 with TRBJ2-2; D remains unclear. The V gene lost 5 bases and the J gene lost 5 bases, with 12 bases spanning the gap. CDR3 length: 14 residues. The germline gives CDR1 SNHLY, CDR2 FYNNEI. CDR3 in DNA: TGTGCCAGCAGTAAGTCTCCAGCGACCGGGGAGCTGTTTTTT. Translating gives CASSKSPATGELFF.

The chain joins TRBV19 to TRBJ1-2; D is ambiguous. Germline loops: CDR1 LNHDA, CDR2 SQIVND (reference sequence). The CDR3 contains 13 residues. V lost 6 bases and J 4 bases, leaving 12 bases between the germline ends. The CDR3 DNA follows: TGTGCCAGTAGGACGATTGGCCCCTATGGCTACACCTTC. It translates to CASRTIGPYGYTF.

The CDR3 nucleotides read TGTGCCAGCAGTTTAAACGGTGGATTGGGAAACACCATATATTTT. Translation: CASSLNGGLGNTIYF. The chain couples TRBV27 to TRBJ1-3; D is unresolved. The germline CDR1 and CDR2 sequences are MNHEY and SMNVEV (reference sequence). The CDR3 sequence is 15 residues long. Deletions cut 2 bases from V and 4 bases from J, with 12 bases between.

V is TRBV9 and J is TRBJ2-3; 8 bases align to TRBD2. The CDR3 is made up of 16 amino acids. Germline loops: CDR1 SGDLS, CDR2 YYNGEE. The V and J ends lost 0 bases and 0 bases, in that order; junction bases with no gene match: 3. The CDR3 DNA reads TGTGCCAGCAGCGTAGCCGCTAGCGGGAGCACAGATACGCAGTATTTT. Translating it yields CASSVAASGSTDTQYF.

This clone was seen only a few times. The chain's CDR3 is CASSLNAVYEQYV. CDR3 sequence (DNA): TGTGCCAGCAGCCTGAATGCGGTCTACGAGCAGTACGTC. The rearrangement uses TRBV13 and TRBJ2-7, with D unresolved. Trimming removed 5 bases at V and 3 bases at J, with 11 bases between. CDR1 and CDR2 (germline): PRHDT, FYEKMQ (reference sequence). The CDR3 runs to 13 residues.

This clone appeared many times. V usage is TRBV10-3 and J usage is TRBJ1-3, with D unresolved. Germline CDR1 ENHRY, CDR2 SYGVKD. Trimming removed 8 bases from V and 1 base from J, with 9 bases in between. There are 13 residues in the CDR3. The CDR3 DNA reads TGTGCCATCGCTCCTGCGTCTGGAAACACCATATATTTT. Protein: CAIAPASGNTIYF.

The genes are TRBV4-3 and TRBJ1-2, with 7 bases that match TRBD1. CDR3 length equals 16 residues. CDR1 and CDR2 from the germline V gene are LGHNA and YSLEER. J lost 4 bases, V lost 0 bases, and 8 bases had no gene match. The CDR3 here is CASSQEFTGQSYGYTF. The CDR3 DNA sequence: TGCGCCAGCAGCCAAGAATTCACGGGACAGAGCTATGGCTACACCTTC.